This record concerns one T cell receptor beta chain sequence. Its antigen is currently unknown. Sequenced by immunoSEQ multiplex PCR; TCRdb stores in-frame clones only, minus some. The data show about 73,000 clones, 78% seen once. With the ViraFEST assay, the study expanded antigen-specific CD4+ T cells using viral peptide pools, then sequenced them. Following 10 days of culture, CD4+ T cells were isolated. Neither prior SARS-CoV-2 infection nor positive nucleocapsid antibodies were present in the vaccine recipients. Losses at the gene ends were 0 bases for V and 7 bases for J; bases not matched to a gene: 11. The CDR3 extends over 17 amino acids. From germline, CDR1 is KGHSH and CDR2 LQKENI. The sample comes from a study of vaccination effects on CD4 cells after COVID-19.

The chain employs TRBV18 and TRBJ1-4, with 7 bases identical to TRBD1. The sequences come from CD4+ T cells from PBMCs cultured with SARS-CoV-2 spike peptides, collected before COVID-19 vaccination. The TCR was taken from a human donor who received a COVID-19 vaccine. CDR3 sequence: CASSPPKGTGTAEKLFF. The CDR3 bases are TGTGCCAGCTCACCACCTAAGGGGACCGGGACAGCTGAAAAACTGTTTTTT.